This T cell receptor beta chain was retrieved from a study of blood T cell repertoires in COVID-19. For the study at large: Whether acute or convalescent, the COVID-19 samples came from the United States, Italy and Spain. T cells, B-cell-depleted T cells, or PBMCs provided the cDNA or gDNA that served as material.

Germline values: CDR1 GTSNPN, CDR2 SVGIG (reference sequence). The V end was cut by 8 bases, the J end by 1 base, with 14 bases between. This CDR3 spans 13 amino acids. In the source study's methods: Reference gene primer amplification gave nucleated cell count estimates. The repertoire was sequenced with immunoSEQ multiplex PCR; TCRdb's copy has only in-frame clones and lacks some. V, J and clone size reflect that table, while D and trimming were determined from the DNA. The sample lists around 200,000 clones, roughly 80% occurring once. The receptor was derived from a woman aged 40-49 years with acute or convalescent COVID-19. This rearrangement joins TRBV30 to TRBJ1-1; D is undetermined. Material: peripheral blood. CDR3 loop: CATRAPRNTEAFF. For the CDR3, the DNA is TGTGCCACGAGGGCACCCCGGAACACTGAAGCTTTCTTT.